The T cell receptor (beta chain) described here comes from a study of blood T cell repertoires in COVID-19. Study-wide background: Sites in the United States, Italy and Spain provided acute and convalescent COVID-19 samples. The cDNA or gDNA used as material had been derived from T cells, B-cell-depleted T cells, or PBMCs.

The germline V gene has CDR1 SQVTM and CDR2 ANQGSEA. The V end lost 5 bases, the J end lost 4 bases, and 15 bases lay between the germline ends. CDR3 length equals 14 residues. As processed by the authors: How many nucleated cells were present was estimated from reference gene primer amplification. TCRdb's copy holds only in-frame clones and misses some; the assay was immunoSEQ multiplex PCR. V and J calls and clone size come straight from that table; D and trimming were deduced from the DNA. This table holds 100,000 to 120,000 clones, roughly 79% found once. The TCR sequence derives from a woman older than 75 with active or convalescent COVID-19. The V gene is TRBV29-1, the J gene TRBJ2-1; a possible D gene is TRBD1 (5 bases). Sequenced: peripheral blood. DNA for the CDR3: TGCAGCGTTTTAAACAGGTTGATGTACAATGAGCAGTTCTTC. Translated: CSVLNRLMYNEQFF.